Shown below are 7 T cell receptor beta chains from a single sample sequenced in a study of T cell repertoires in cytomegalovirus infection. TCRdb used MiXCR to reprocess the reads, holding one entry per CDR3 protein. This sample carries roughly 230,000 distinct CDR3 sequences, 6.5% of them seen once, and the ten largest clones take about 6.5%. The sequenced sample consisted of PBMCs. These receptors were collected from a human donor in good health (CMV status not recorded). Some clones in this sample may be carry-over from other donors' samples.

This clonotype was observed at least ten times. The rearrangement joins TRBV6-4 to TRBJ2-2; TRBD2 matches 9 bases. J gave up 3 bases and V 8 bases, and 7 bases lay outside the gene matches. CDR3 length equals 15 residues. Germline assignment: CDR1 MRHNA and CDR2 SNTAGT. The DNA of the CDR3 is TGTGCCAGCCGGCGGGGGGGTTCGGACACCGGGGAGCTGTTTTTT. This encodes CASRRGGSDTGELFF.

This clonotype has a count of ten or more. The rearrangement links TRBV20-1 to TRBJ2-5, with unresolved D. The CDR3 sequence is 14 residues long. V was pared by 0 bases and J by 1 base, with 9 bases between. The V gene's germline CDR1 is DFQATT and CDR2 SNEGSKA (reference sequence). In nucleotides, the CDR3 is TGCAGTGCTAGAGATCTCCGAGTCCAAGAGACCCAGTACTTC. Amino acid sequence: CSARDLRVQETQYF.

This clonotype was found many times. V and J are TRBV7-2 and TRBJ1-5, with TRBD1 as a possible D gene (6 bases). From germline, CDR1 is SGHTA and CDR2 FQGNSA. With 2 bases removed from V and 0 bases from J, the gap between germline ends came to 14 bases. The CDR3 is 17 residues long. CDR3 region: CASSLQEQGYSNQPQHF. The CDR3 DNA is TGTGCCAGCAGCTTACAAGAACAGGGATATAGCAATCAGCCCCAGCATTTT.

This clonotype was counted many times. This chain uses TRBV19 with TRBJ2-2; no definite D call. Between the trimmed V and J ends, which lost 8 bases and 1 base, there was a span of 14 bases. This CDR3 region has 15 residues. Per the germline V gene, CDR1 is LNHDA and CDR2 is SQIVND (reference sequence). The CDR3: CASQRDFGNTGELFF. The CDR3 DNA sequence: TGTGCCAGTCAGAGAGACTTCGGGAACACCGGGGAGCTGTTTTTT.

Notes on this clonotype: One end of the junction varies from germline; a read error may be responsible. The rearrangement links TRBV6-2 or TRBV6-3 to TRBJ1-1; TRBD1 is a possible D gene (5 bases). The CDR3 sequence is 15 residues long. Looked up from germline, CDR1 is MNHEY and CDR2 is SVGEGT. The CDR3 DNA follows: TGTGCCAGCAGTCCTTTCCGGGGGGGGAGCACTGAAGCTTCCTTT. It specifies CASSPFRGGSTEASF.

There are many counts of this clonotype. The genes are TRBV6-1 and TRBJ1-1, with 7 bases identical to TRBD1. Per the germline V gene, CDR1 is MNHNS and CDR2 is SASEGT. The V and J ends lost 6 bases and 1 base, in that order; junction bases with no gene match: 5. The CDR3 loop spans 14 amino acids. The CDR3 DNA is TGTGCCAGCAGCTCCTGGGACAGGAACACTGAAGCTTTCTTT. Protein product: CASSSWDRNTEAFF.

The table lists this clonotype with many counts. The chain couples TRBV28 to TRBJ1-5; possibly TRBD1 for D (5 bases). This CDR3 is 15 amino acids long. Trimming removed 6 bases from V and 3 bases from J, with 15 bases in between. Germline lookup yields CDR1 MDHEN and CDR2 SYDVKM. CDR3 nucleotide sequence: TGTGCCAGCAGCCGAATTGACAGCACCAATCAGCCCCAGCATTTT. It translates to CASSRIDSTNQPQHF. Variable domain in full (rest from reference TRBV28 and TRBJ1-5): DVKVTQSSRYLVKRTGEKVFLECVQDMDHENMFWYRQDPGLGLRLIYFSYDVKMKEKGDIPEGYSVSREKKERFSLILESASTNQTSMYLCASSRIDSTNQPQHFGDGTRLSIL.